This TCR beta chain is from a study of control samples from healthy donors and cancer patients (dated by TCRdb to 2020 to 2022). Note on this clone: Its antigen has not been determined. No much larger clone is present one base from it, and per-base qualities are unavailable.

The library relied on the immunoSEQ multiplex PCR assay. TCRdb retrieved this table from immuneACCESS and kept in-frame rearrangements only. Not all clones are present; in checked studies, unresolved V genes account for under half, and no reason is known for the remainder. Counted in this sample were about 97,000 clones; 75% to 90% of them appeared once. The ten most abundant clones make up less than 8.5% of the sample. Via the germline V gene, CDR1 is SNHLY and CDR2 FYNNEI. V loses 3 bases of germline sequence and J loses 8 bases, and the interval between the two ends is 7 bases. Reading from cysteine to phenylalanine, the CDR3 counts 11 amino acids. Left in the record is the CDR3 DNA by itself, 33 bases read in frame from the first base.

The chain employs TRBV2 and TRBJ1-2; the D gene cannot be resolved reliably. Specimen: blood. The receptor was derived from a man younger than 40 in good health. The encoded CDR3 is CASSDRRGYTF. The nucleotide sequence reads as follows: TGTGCCAGCAGTGACAGGCGGGGCTACACCTTC.